These 3 T cell receptor beta chains share one sample of origin, sequenced in a study of T cells after yellow fever vaccination. Each CDR3 protein gets one entry after TCRdb re-called the 5' RACE reads with MiXCR. Of about 210,000 distinct CDR3 sequences in the sample, approximately 3% were seen once. Sequencing used CD4+ T cells sorted from PBMCs, obtained 10 days after the yellow fever booster vaccination. These receptors all come from a man aged 18 to 30 who received the YFV17D yellow fever vaccine.

The chain combines TRBV3-1 with TRBJ1-2; D unresolved. Trimming removed 1 base from V and 9 bases from J, with 12 bases in between. This CDR3 contains 13 residues. The germline V gene encodes CDR1 LGHDT and CDR2 YNNKEL (reference sequence). This CDR3 reads CASSQAEGRRYTF. CDR3 bases: TGTGCCAGCAGCCAAGCGGAGGGTCGGCGCTACACCTTC.

This clonotype was seen at least ten times. The CDR3 DNA follows: TGTGCCAGGAACCGGAAAGGGGTTGGTGCTGAAGCTTTCTTT. Translation: CARNRKGVGAEAFF. The J gene is TRBJ1-1, the V gene TRBV3-1; maybe TRBD1 (5 bases). Per germline, CDR1 LGHDT and CDR2 YNNKEL (reference sequence). The ends were cut back, 9 bases at V and 6 bases at J, with 20 bases in the middle. The length of the CDR3 is 14 residues.

This clonotype was recorded many times. The chain couples TRBV5-6 to TRBJ2-3, with 11 bases fitting TRBD2. The germline gives CDR1 SGHDT, CDR2 YYEEEE. J was trimmed by 6 bases and V by 0 bases; bases with no gene match: 6. This CDR3 is built from 16 residues. In DNA, the CDR3 is TGTGCCAGCAGCTTGGGGCTAGCGGGGGGAGTCGATACGCAGTATTTT. It codes for CASSLGLAGGVDTQYF.